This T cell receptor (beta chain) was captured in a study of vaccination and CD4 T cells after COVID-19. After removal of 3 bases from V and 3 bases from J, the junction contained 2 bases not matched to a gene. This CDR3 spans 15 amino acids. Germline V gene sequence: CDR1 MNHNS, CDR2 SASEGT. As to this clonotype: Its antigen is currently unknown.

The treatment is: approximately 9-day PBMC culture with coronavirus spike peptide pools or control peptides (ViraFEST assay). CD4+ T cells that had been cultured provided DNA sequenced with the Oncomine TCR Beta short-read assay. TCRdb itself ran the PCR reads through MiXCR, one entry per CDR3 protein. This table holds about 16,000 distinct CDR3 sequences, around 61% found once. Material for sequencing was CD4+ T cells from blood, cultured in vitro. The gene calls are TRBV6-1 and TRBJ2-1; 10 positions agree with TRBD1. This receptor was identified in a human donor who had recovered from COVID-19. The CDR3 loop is CASSDGTGVYNEQFF. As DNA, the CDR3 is TGTGCCAGCAGTGACGGGACAGGGGTCTACAATGAGCAGTTCTTC.